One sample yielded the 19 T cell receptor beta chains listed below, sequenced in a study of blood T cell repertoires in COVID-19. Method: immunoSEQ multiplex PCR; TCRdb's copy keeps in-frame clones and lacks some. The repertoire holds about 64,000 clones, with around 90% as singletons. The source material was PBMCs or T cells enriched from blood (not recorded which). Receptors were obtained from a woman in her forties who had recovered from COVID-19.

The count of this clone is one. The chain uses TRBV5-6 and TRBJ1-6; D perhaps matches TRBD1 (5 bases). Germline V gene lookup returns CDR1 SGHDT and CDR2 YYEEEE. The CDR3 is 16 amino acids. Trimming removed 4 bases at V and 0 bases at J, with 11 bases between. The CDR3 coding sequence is TGTGCCAGCAGCGAACAGGAGAGCTCCTATAATTCACCCCTCCACTTT. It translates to CASSEQESSYNSPLHF.

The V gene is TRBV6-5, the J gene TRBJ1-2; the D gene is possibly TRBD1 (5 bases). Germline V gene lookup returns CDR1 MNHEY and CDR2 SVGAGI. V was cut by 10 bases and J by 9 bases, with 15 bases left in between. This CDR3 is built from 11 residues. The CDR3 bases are TGTGCCATCCAACGGGAGGGGAGCTACACCTTC. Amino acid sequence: CAIQREGSYTF.

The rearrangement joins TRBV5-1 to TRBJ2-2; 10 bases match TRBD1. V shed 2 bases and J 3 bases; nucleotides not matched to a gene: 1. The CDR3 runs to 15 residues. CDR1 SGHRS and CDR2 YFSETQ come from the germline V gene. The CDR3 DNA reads TGCGCCAGCAGCTTCGACAGGGGGCACACCGGGGAGCTGTTTTTT. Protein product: CASSFDRGHTGELFF.

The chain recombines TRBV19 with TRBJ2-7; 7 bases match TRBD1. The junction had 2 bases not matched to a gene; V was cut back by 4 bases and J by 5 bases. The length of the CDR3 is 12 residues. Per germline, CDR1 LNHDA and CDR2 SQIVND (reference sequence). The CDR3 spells CASSRQGDEQYF. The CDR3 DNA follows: TGTGCCAGTAGTAGGCAGGGGGACGAGCAGTACTTC.

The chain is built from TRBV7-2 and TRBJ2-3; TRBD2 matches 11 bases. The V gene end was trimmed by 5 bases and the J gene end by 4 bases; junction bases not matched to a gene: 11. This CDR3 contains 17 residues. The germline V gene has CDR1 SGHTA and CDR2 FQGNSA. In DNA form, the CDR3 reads TGTGCCAGCAGCCCCCAGGGGGGACTAGCGGAATCAGATACGCAGTATTTT. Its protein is CASSPQGGLAESDTQYF.

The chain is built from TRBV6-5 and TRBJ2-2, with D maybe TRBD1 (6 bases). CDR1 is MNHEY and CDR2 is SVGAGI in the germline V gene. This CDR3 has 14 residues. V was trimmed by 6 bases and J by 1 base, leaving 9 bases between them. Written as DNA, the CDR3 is TGTGCCAGCAGGAGGGGACAGAACACCGGGGAGCTGTTTTTT. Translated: CASRRGQNTGELFF.

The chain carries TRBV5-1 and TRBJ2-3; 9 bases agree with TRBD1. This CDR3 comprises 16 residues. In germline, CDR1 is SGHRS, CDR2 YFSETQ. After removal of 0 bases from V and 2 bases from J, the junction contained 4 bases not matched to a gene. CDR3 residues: CASSLEGQGPTDTQYF. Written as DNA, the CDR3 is TGCGCCAGCAGCTTGGAGGGACAGGGACCCACAGATACGCAGTATTTT.

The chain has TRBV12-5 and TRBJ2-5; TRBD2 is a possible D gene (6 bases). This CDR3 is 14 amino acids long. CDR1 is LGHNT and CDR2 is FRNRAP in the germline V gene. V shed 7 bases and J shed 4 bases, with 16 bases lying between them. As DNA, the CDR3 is TGTGCTAGTGCCCTCAGGGAGGTGCGAGAGACCCAGTACTTC. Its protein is CASALREVRETQYF.

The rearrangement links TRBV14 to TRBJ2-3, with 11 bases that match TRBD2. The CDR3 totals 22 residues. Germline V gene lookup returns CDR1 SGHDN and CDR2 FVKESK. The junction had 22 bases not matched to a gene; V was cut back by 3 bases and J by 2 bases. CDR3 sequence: CASSHPLAGGIPTRKDTDTQYF. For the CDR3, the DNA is TGTGCCAGCAGCCACCCTTTAGCGGGGGGGATCCCAACTCGCAAAGACACAGATACGCAGTATTTT.

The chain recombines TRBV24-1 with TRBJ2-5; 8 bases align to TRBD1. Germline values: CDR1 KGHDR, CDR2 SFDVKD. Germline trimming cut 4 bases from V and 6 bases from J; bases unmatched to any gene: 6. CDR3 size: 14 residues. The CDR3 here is CATSDGQGTKTQYF. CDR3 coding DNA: TGTGCCACCAGTGACGGACAGGGAACCAAGACCCAGTACTTC.

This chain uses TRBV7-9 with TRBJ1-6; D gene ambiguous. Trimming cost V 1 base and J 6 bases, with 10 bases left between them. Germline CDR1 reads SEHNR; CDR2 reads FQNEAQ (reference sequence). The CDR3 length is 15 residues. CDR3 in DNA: TGTGCCAGCAGCTTAGGCGGCAGTACTAATTCACCCCTCCACTTT. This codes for CASSLGGSTNSPLHF.

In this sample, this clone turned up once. CDR3 bases: TGTGCCAGCAGTCTTCTGCACCCGGGACAGGACACCTACGAGCAGTACTTC. It encodes CASSLLHPGQDTYEQYF. The gene calls are TRBV27 and TRBJ2-7; 8 nucleotides match TRBD1. The CDR3 is 17 amino acids. The V segment lost 5 bases and the J segment 2 bases; nucleotides outside the gene matches: 14. Looked up from germline, CDR1 is MNHEY and CDR2 is SMNVEV (reference sequence).

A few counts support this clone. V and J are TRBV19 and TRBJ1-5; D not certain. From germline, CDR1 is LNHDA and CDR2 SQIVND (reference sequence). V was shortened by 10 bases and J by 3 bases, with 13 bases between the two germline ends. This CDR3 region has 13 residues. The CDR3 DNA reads TGTGCCACCGCAACGGGGATCAATCAGCCCCAGCATTTT. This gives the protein CATATGINQPQHF.

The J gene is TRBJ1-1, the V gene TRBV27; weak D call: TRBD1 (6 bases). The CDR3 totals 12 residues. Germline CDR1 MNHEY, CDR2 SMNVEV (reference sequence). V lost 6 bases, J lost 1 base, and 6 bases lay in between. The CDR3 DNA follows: TGTGCCAGCAGGACAGGGAACACTGAAGCTTTCTTT. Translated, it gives CASRTGNTEAFF.

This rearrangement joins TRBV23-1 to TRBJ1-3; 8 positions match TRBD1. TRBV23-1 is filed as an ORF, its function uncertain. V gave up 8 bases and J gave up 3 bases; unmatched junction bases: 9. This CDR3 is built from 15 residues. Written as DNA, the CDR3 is TGCGCCAGCCAACCGGACAGGGCCTATGGAAACACCATATATTTT. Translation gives CASQPDRAYGNTIYF.

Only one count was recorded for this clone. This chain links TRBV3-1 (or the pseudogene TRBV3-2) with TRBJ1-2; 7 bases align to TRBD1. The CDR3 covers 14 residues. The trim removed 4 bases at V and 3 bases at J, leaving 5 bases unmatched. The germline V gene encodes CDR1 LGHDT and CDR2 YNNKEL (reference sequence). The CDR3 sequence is CASSLGTADYGYTF. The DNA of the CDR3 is TGTGCCAGCAGCCTCGGGACAGCCGACTATGGCTACACCTTC.

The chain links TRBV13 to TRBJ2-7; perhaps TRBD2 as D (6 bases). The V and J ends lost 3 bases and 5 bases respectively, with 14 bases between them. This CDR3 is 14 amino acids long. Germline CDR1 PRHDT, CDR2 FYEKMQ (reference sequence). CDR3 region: CASSFGRLPHEQYF. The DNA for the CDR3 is TGTGCCAGCAGCTTTGGGAGGTTGCCCCACGAGCAGTACTTC. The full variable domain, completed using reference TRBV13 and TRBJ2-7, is AAGVIQSPRHLIKEKRETATLKCYPIPRHDTVYWYQQGPGQDPQFLISFYEKMQSDKGSIPDRFSAQQFSDYHSELNMSSLELGDSALYFCASSFGRLPHEQYFGPGTRLTVT.

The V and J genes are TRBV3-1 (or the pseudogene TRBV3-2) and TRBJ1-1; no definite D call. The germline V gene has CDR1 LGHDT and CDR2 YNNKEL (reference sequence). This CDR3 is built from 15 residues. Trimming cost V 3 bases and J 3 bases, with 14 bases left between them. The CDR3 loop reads CASSQQDFQDTEAFF. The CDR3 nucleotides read TGTGCCAGCAGCCAGCAAGATTTCCAGGACACTGAAGCTTTCTTT.

The CDR3: CASSLGQGARTGELFF. CDR3 nucleotide sequence: TGCGCCAGCAGCTTGGGGCAGGGGGCGCGGACCGGGGAGCTGTTTTTT. V usage is TRBV5-1 and J usage is TRBJ2-2; 8 bases are a match to TRBD1. The trim removed 0 bases at V and 5 bases at J, leaving 6 bases unmatched. The CDR3 is made up of 16 amino acids. CDR1 is SGHRS and CDR2 is YFSETQ in the germline V gene. Looking up the rest from reference TRBV5-1 and TRBJ2-2 gives the full variable domain: KAGVTQTPRYLIKTRGQQVTLSCSPISGHRSVSWYQQTPGQGLQFLFEYFSETQRNKGNFPGRFSGRQFSNSRSEMNVSTLELGDSALYLCASSLGQGARTGELFFGEGSRLTVL.